The 9 T cell receptor beta chains reported below all come from one sample, sequenced in a study of OX40 agonist ivuxolimab in advanced cancers. This table comes from immunoSEQ multiplex PCR, and its TCRdb copy is limited to in-frame clones, with some not included. The sample contains some 66,000 clones, around 86% of which appear only once. The input for sequencing was CD4+ or CD8+ T cells sorted from blood, taken in a trial of the OX40 agonist ivuxolimab. These receptors all stem from an adult with an advanced solid tumor such as melanoma, head and neck, liver or kidney cancer.

The CDR3 DNA follows: TGTGCCAGCAGTCCACGGTTTGAGCAGTTCTTC. Its translation: CASSPRFEQFF. The chain is built from TRBV28 and TRBJ2-1; D uncertain. Trimming took off 5 bases at V and 9 bases at J, with 8 bases between the two ends. The CDR3 totals 11 residues. From germline, CDR1 is MDHEN and CDR2 SYDVKM.

The rearrangement joins TRBV15 to TRBJ2-1, with 9 bases fitting TRBD2. From germline, CDR1 is LNHNV and CDR2 YYDKDF (reference sequence). The junction had 10 bases not matched to a gene; V was cut back by 0 bases and J by 10 bases. The CDR3 spans 16 residues. The CDR3: CATSRDVGGRAKEQFF. CDR3 sequence (DNA): TGTGCCACCAGCAGAGACGTCGGCGGGAGGGCCAAGGAGCAGTTCTTC.

This chain links TRBV7-6 with TRBJ2-7; perhaps D is TRBD1 or TRBD2 (5 bases each). This CDR3 comprises 12 residues. The ends were cut back, 11 bases at V and 3 bases at J, with 14 bases in the middle. From germline, CDR1 is SGHVS and CDR2 FNYEAQ. The CDR3 DNA sequence: TGTGCCGGCCGACGGGGCCACTACGAGCAGTACTTC. Amino acid sequence: CAGRRGHYEQYF.

The chain couples TRBV7-9 to TRBJ2-7, with D possibly being TRBD2 (6 bases). Trimming stripped 1 base from V and 7 bases from J, with 14 bases between. The CDR3 consists of 14 residues. Germline CDR1 and CDR2: SEHNR and FQNEAQ (reference sequence). CDR3 DNA: TGTGCCAGCAGCTTAGGTACTAGCCAGGATGAGCAGTACTTC. It codes for CASSLGTSQDEQYF.

This sequence joins TRBV5-1 and TRBJ2-3, with TRBD2 matching over 13 bases. The CDR3 has 18 amino acids. Losses at the gene ends were 5 bases for V and 0 bases for J; bases not matched to a gene: 9. From germline, CDR1 is SGHRS and CDR2 YFSETQ. CDR3 coding DNA: TGCGCCAGCAGTGAGGGGACTAGCGGGAAACTTAGCACAGATACGCAGTATTTT. As protein: CASSEGTSGKLSTDTQYF.

The V and J genes are TRBV18 and TRBJ2-3; D not certain. Germline-derived CDR1 and CDR2 are KGHSH and LQKENI. V was cut by 0 bases and J by 6 bases, with 4 bases left in between. The CDR3 consists of 12 residues. CDR3 in DNA: TGTGCCAGCTCACCACCTTCCGATACGCAGTATTTT. Protein product: CASSPPSDTQYF.

The chain recombines TRBV19 with TRBJ1-5; 7 nucleotides align to TRBD1. Germline values: CDR1 LNHDA, CDR2 SQIVND (reference sequence). This CDR3 has 14 amino acids. V shed 4 bases and J 4 bases; nucleotides not matched to a gene: 4. In DNA form, the CDR3 reads TGTGCCAGTAGTAGGACAGGCCTGAATCAGCCCCAGCATTTT. Translating it yields CASSRTGLNQPQHF. Filled out from reference TRBV19 and TRBJ1-5, the complete variable domain reads DGGITQSPKYLFRKEGQNVTLSCEQNLNHDAMYWYRQDPGQGLRLIYYSQIVNDFQKGDIAEGYSVSREKKESFPLTVTSAQKNPTAFYLCASSRTGLNQPQHFGDGTRLSIL.

This sequence joins TRBV4-1 and TRBJ2-7; 9 bases agree with TRBD1. V was clipped by 0 bases and J by 0 bases; unmatched bases: 3. Per the germline V gene, CDR1 is MGHRA and CDR2 is YSYEKL. This CDR3 is 16 amino acids long. The CDR3 DNA sequence: TGCGCCAGCAGCCAAGATAGGGACAGGGTCTCCTACGAGCAGTACTTC. This codes for CASSQDRDRVSYEQYF.

V is TRBV30 and J is TRBJ1-2; D remains unclear. V lost 3 bases and J 7 bases, leaving 6 bases between the germline ends. Germline CDR1 GTSNPN, CDR2 SVGIG (reference sequence). The CDR3 runs 10 residues. The CDR3: CAWRKGGYTF. CDR3 bases: TGTGCCTGGAGAAAGGGTGGCTACACCTTC.